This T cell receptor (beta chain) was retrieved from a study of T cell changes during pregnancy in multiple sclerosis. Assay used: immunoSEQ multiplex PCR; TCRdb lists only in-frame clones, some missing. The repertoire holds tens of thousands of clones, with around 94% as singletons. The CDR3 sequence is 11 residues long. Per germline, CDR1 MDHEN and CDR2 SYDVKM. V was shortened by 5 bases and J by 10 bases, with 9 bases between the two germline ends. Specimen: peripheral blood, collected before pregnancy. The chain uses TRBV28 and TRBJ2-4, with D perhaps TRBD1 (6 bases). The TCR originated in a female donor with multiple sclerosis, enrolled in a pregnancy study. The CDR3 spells CASSRGGIQYF. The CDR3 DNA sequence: TGTGCCAGCAGTAGAGGGGGAATTCAGTACTTC. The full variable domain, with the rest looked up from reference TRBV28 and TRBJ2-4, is DVKVTQSSRYLVKRTGEKVFLECVQDMDHENMFWYRQDPGLGLRLIYFSYDVKMKEKGDIPEGYSVSREKKERFSLILESASTNQTSMYLCASSRGGIQYFGAGTRLSVL.